Only one count was recorded for the clone carrying this T cell receptor beta chain. Its cognate antigen is unknown. The source of the sample is a study of shared clonotypes between healthy human individuals. Study in general: Donors had three CD4 naive, three CD4 memory, two CD8 naive and one CD8 memory plate apiece. Broader study findings: It was anticipated that sequencing depth would influence how many clonotypes donors shared.

Deep level was the assay's run setting. Several immunoSEQ plates held equal portions of the genomic DNA taken from each subset. Measured with immunoSEQ multiplex PCR; TCRdb has only the in-frame clones, and not every one. The sample has about 2 million clones; over 85% are singletons. The CDR3 length is 10 residues. Germline V CDR1 and CDR2: DFQATT, SNEGSKA (reference sequence). The germline V and J ends were trimmed by 5 bases and 5 bases, with 6 bases remaining between them. Input material: naive CD4+ T cells sorted from blood. The subset was: CD45RA+ positively selected. The chain has TRBV20-1 and TRBJ2-5; no clear D gene. The clonotype originates from a man younger than 35 in good health. Here the CDR3 DNA reads TGCAGTGCTGTTTGGGAGACCCAGTACTTC. As protein: CSAVWETQYF.